One sample yielded the 30 T cell receptor beta chains listed below, sequenced in a study of regulatory T cells in long-lasting Graves disease. Library construction for TCR beta used iRepertoire HTBI primers and Arm-PCR of CDR3 regions. TCRdb ran MiXCR on the multiplex PCR reads and lists one entry per CDR3 protein. The sample comprises some 460,000 distinct CDR3 sequences, 15% to 20% of which are singletons, and 9.5% to 15% rests with the top ten. Time point noted: newly diagnosed GD, antithyroid drugs for less than 3 months. The TCR library used RNA extracted from PBMCs. These sequences were also reported in another study, on T cells in Graves' hyperthyroidism and ophthalmopathy.

The sample in question was peripheral blood mononuclear cells (PBMCs), obtained at new diagnosis, from a patient treated with antithyroid drugs. These receptors were collected from a man aged 40-55 years with Graves disease.

This clonotype was seen a few times. The chain combines TRBV27 with TRBJ2-7; 9 nucleotides line up with TRBD2. The germline V gene encodes CDR1 MNHEY and CDR2 SMNVEV (reference sequence). V shed 6 bases and J 5 bases; nucleotides not matched to a gene: 11. This CDR3 is 15 amino acids long. The CDR3 loop is CASRRMAGGPDEQYF. CDR3 sequence (DNA): TGTGCCAGCAGGCGCATGGCGGGAGGGCCGGACGAGCAGTACTTC.

This clonotype has a count of ten or more. The chain uses TRBV7-2 and TRBJ1-1, with a tentative D call TRBD1 (6 bases). The CDR3 covers 13 residues. V lost 2 bases to trimming and J lost 5 bases, with 9 bases between them. Germline CDR1 is SGHTA and CDR2 is FQGNSA. DNA for the CDR3: TGTGCCAGCAGCTTAAAAGGGGGTACTGAAGCTTTCTTT. Translated, it gives CASSLKGGTEAFF.

This clonotype appeared many times. This chain joins TRBV6-2 or TRBV6-3 and TRBJ2-7; 10 nucleotides align to TRBD1. This CDR3 is 14 amino acids long. Trimming cost V 2 bases and J 3 bases; bases outside gene matches: 1. CDR1 and CDR2 from the germline V gene are MNHEY and SVGEGT. CDR3 in amino acids: CASSYRTGGYEQYF. The CDR3 DNA is TGTGCCAGCAGTTACAGGACAGGGGGCTACGAGCAGTACTTC.

This clonotype was observed many times. This chain joins TRBV7-2 and TRBJ2-7, with 10 positions matching TRBD1. Germline V gives CDR1 SGHTA, CDR2 FQGNSA. The CDR3 is 17 amino acids. J was trimmed by 4 bases and V by 2 bases; bases with no gene match: 11. The CDR3 DNA is TGTGCCAGCAGCTTATCGGCGGGACAGGGGTTGTCGTACGAGCAGTACTTC. Protein product: CASSLSAGQGLSYEQYF.

The chain joins TRBV29-1 to TRBJ2-1; 7 nucleotides align to TRBD2. Trimming removed 4 bases from V and 4 bases from J; junction bases left unmatched: 7. Per germline, CDR1 SQVTM and CDR2 ANQGSEA. The CDR3 has 14 residues. As DNA, the CDR3 is TGCAGCGTTGTCGGCGGGAGTAATTACAATGAGCAGTTCTTC. This encodes CSVVGGSNYNEQFF.

This clonotype was observed a few times. The chain has TRBV6-5 and TRBJ2-3; the D is unclear. CDR1 and CDR2 from the germline V gene are MNHEY and SVGAGI. CDR3 length: 14 amino acids. V shed 0 bases and J shed 2 bases, with 6 bases lying between them. For the CDR3, the DNA is TGTGCCAGCAGTTACTCCCCAGCCACAGATACGCAGTATTTT. Translated: CASSYSPATDTQYF.

This clonotype appeared a few times. V gene TRBV5-6 combines with J gene TRBJ1-4; D is unresolved. Germline V gene data show CDR1 as SGHDT and CDR2 as YYEEEE. The CDR3 is 14 amino acids. Trimming left V 2 bases short and J 4 bases short, with 9 bases between. Written as DNA, the CDR3 is TGTGCCAGCAGCTTCGGGTCGGATAATGAAAAACTGTTTTTT. It is translated as CASSFGSDNEKLFF. Full variable domain (missing parts from reference TRBV5-6 and TRBJ1-4): DAGVTQSPTHLIKTRGQQVTLRCSPKSGHDTVSWYQQALGQGPQFIFQYYEEEERQRGNFPDRFSGHQFPNYSSELNVNALLLGDSALYLCASSFGSDNEKLFFGSGTQLSVL.

V gene TRBV3-1 combines with J gene TRBJ1-5, with 11 bases matching TRBD1. V dropped 1 base and J dropped 4; count of bases not matched to a gene: 3. The CDR3 length is 16 residues. Germline CDR1 LGHDT, CDR2 YNNKEL (reference sequence). The DNA for the CDR3 is TGTGCCAGCAGCCAAGCCGGGACAGGGGGTAATCAGCCCCAGCATTTT. Protein sequence: CASSQAGTGGNQPQHF.

This clonotype was detected ten times or more. The chain couples TRBV12-3 or TRBV12-4 to TRBJ2-7; unclear D gene. CDR3 size: 14 residues. Trimming removed 7 bases from V and 0 bases from J, with 13 bases in between. This CDR3 is CASTPRFSSYEQYF. CDR3 nucleotides: TGTGCCAGCACTCCCCGATTCAGCTCCTACGAGCAGTACTTC.

In its sample, this clonotype was seen a few times. This chain's CDR3 is CASSVSSGGNEQFF. The DNA of the CDR3 is TGTGCCAGCAGCGTATCTAGCGGGGGCAATGAGCAGTTCTTC. J is TRBJ2-1 and V is TRBV9, with 10 bases matching TRBD2. Trimming cost V 1 base and J 6 bases; bases outside gene matches: 1. This CDR3 has 14 amino acids. The germline V gene has CDR1 SGDLS and CDR2 YYNGEE.

This clonotype was seen repeatedly, ten times or more. The chain carries TRBV20-1 and TRBJ2-1; no firm D call. From germline, CDR1 is DFQATT and CDR2 SNEGSKA (reference sequence). The V end was cut by 1 base, the J end by 4 bases, with 8 bases between. The CDR3 sequence is 13 residues long. CDR3 sequence reads: CSARVGGYNEQFF. The CDR3 nucleotides are TGCAGTGCTAGAGTCGGCGGTTACAATGAGCAGTTCTTC.

The rearrangement links TRBV29-1 to TRBJ1-1; D gene ambiguous. The CDR3 runs to 11 residues. Trimming shortened V by 6 bases and J by 2 bases, and 7 bases separated the two germline ends. Germline lookup yields CDR1 SQVTM and CDR2 ANQGSEA. The CDR3 bases are TGCAGCGTCCCCAGAAACACTGAAGCTTTCTTT. Residues: CSVPRNTEAFF. The whole variable domain, remainder taken from reference TRBV29-1 and TRBJ1-1, is SAVISQKPSRDICQRGTSLTIQCQVDSQVTMMFWYRQQPGQSLTLIATANQGSEATYESGFVIDKFPISRPNLTFSTLTVSNMSPEDSSIYLCSVPRNTEAFFGQGTRLTVV.

At least ten counts were recorded for this clonotype. The V call is TRBV7-2, the J call TRBJ2-7; 7 bases are a match to TRBD2. CDR3 length equals 14 residues. The ends lost 8 bases at V and 6 bases at J; junction bases unmatched: 13. The V gene's germline CDR1 is SGHTA and CDR2 FQGNSA. The CDR3 DNA reads TGTGCCAGCGGCCGGGCGGGAGTAGTTAGCGAGCAGTACTTC. Protein: CASGRAGVVSEQYF.

The V and J genes are TRBV27 and TRBJ2-3; TRBD2 is a possible D gene (7 bases). Germline assignment: CDR1 MNHEY and CDR2 SMNVEV (reference sequence). The CDR3 length is 18 residues. With 7 bases removed from V and 3 bases from J, the gap between germline ends came to 26 bases. CDR3 bases: TGTGCCAGCATCTTCGGGGGGCTGAAAGGGATAGAGACAGATACGCAGTATTTT. Residues: CASIFGGLKGIETDTQYF.

In the case of this clonotype: This may arise from a read error, as a much more abundant clone is one base away. In this CDR3 the conserved last residue, phenylalanine or tryptophan, is missing, so a read error is likely. The chain is built from TRBV30 and TRBJ1-4; D remains unclear. Germline V gives CDR1 GTSNPN, CDR2 SVGIG (reference sequence). The ends were cut back, 4 bases at V and 5 bases at J, with 23 bases in the middle. This CDR3 is 17 amino acids long. CDR3 region: CAWKGGSGLSNNEKLFL. CDR3 in DNA: TGTGCCTGGAAGGGCGGCAGTGGCCTTTCTAACAATGAAAAACTGTTTCTT.

This clonotype was observed a handful of times. A much bigger clone sits one base away, suggesting this may be a read error. The V call is TRBV28, the J call TRBJ2-7; D is ambiguous. Germline loops: CDR1 MDHEN, CDR2 SYDVKM. There are 11 residues in the CDR3. CDR3 bases: TGTGCCTGCAGTGCCCAATACGAGCAGTACTTC. Translating gives CACSAQYEQYF.

A remark on this clonotype: A far bigger clonotype differs at one base, so this is likely a read error. The V call is TRBV7-9, the J call TRBJ2-1; no reliable D call. V was clipped by 1 base and J by 3 bases, with 4 bases between them. From germline, CDR1 is SEHNR and CDR2 FQNEAQ (reference sequence). This CDR3 comprises 13 residues. In DNA, the CDR3 is TGTGCCAGCAGCTTAGGGGACTACAATGAGCAGTTCTTC. Its translation: CASSLGDYNEQFF. Full variable domain (missing parts from reference TRBV7-9 and TRBJ2-1): DTGVSQNPRHKITKRGQNVTFRCDPISEHNRLYWYRQTLGQGPEFLTYFQNEAQLEKSRLLSDRFSAERPKGSFSTLEIQRTEQGDSAMYLCASSLGDYNEQFFGPGTRLTVL.

Points on this clonotype: This may stem from a read error, because a much larger clone lies one nucleotide away. The CDR3 bases are TGTGCCAGCGCAACCGGGACTGCGACGGATACGCAGTATTTT. This gives the protein CASATGTATDTQYF. The rearrangement uses TRBV10-3 and TRBJ2-3, with D perhaps matching TRBD2 (6 bases). Between the trimmed V and J ends, which lost 10 bases and 6 bases, there was a span of 20 bases. Germline values: CDR1 ENHRY, CDR2 SYGVKD. This CDR3 region has 14 residues.

The chain is built from TRBV14 and TRBJ1-6; no definite D call. Looked up from germline, CDR1 is SGHDN and CDR2 is FVKESK. V was trimmed by 3 bases and J by 6 bases, leaving 9 bases between them. This CDR3 is 14 amino acids long. DNA of the CDR3: TGTGCCAGCAGCCACCGGCTTCTTAATTCACCCCTCCACTTT. This encodes CASSHRLLNSPLHF.

This chain's CDR3 is CASIDRDGGYGYTF. The DNA for the CDR3 is TGTGCCAGCATTGACCGGGACGGCGGCTATGGCTACACCTTC. The chain couples TRBV12-3 or TRBV12-4 to TRBJ1-2; tentatively, D is TRBD1 (5 bases). This CDR3 region has 14 residues. Between the trimmed V and J ends, which lost 7 bases and 4 bases, there was a span of 16 bases.

This clonotype was detected ten times or more. This chain links TRBV12-3 or TRBV12-4 with TRBJ1-2; D is uncertain. There are 14 residues in the CDR3. V lost 5 bases, J lost 3 bases, and 13 bases lay in between. CDR3 in amino acids: CASSTPPGDYGYTF. The CDR3 DNA sequence: TGTGCCAGCAGTACTCCACCAGGAGACTATGGCTACACCTTC.

The V and J genes are TRBV7-3 and TRBJ2-5; TRBD2 might be the D (5 bases). Between the trimmed V and J ends, which lost 3 bases and 4 bases, there was a span of 15 bases. The CDR3 loop spans 15 amino acids. From germline, CDR1 is SGHTA and CDR2 FQGTGA. The CDR3 DNA is TGTGCCAGCAGCTTTAGAGGGAGACGGGGAGAGACCCAGTACTTC. Its protein product is CASSFRGRRGETQYF. The full variable domain, its missing parts supplied by reference TRBV7-3 and TRBJ2-5, is GAGVSQTPSNKVTEKGKYVELRCDPISGHTALYWYRQSLGQGPEFLIYFQGTGAADDSGLPNDRFFAVRPEGSVSTLKIQRTERGDSAVYLCASSFRGRRGETQYFGPGTRLLVL.

This clonotype was seen at least ten times. The chain links TRBV20-1 to TRBJ2-1; 10 positions agree with TRBD2. V lost 4 bases, J lost 7 bases, and 10 bases stayed unmatched. CDR3 length: 15 amino acids. The germline gives CDR1 DFQATT, CDR2 SNEGSKA (reference sequence). The CDR3 here is CSAIALAGNGNEQFF. CDR3 in DNA: TGCAGTGCTATAGCACTAGCGGGAAATGGGAATGAGCAGTTCTTC.

The table lists this clonotype with many counts. The gene calls are TRBV20-1 and TRBJ2-1; D is ambiguous. This CDR3 contains 17 residues. Trimming removed 0 bases at V and 0 bases at J, with 15 bases between. From germline, CDR1 is DFQATT and CDR2 SNEGSKA (reference sequence). The CDR3 protein is CSARDFNPTSSYNEQFF. The CDR3 nucleotides are TGCAGTGCTAGAGATTTCAACCCTACGAGCTCCTACAATGAGCAGTTCTTC.

This clonotype was detected ten times or more. V gene TRBV28 combines with J gene TRBJ2-7; a possible D gene is TRBD2 (6 bases). CDR3 size: 15 residues. Germline V gives CDR1 MDHEN, CDR2 SYDVKM. V lost 6 bases to trimming and J lost 6 bases, with 21 bases between them. The CDR3 DNA reads TGTGCCAGCAGGGCTCGGTGGCGGGACCCCTCCGAGCAGTACTTC. It specifies CASRARWRDPSEQYF.

The chain combines TRBV2 with TRBJ2-1, with 14 nucleotides matching TRBD2. The CDR3 consists of 17 residues. V lost 1 base, J lost 7 bases, and 6 bases stayed unmatched. CDR1 is SNHLY and CDR2 is FYNNEI in the germline V gene. The CDR3 nucleotides are TGTGCCAGCAGTGAAGGACTAGCGGGAGGGCCAAGGAATGAGCAGTTCTTC. Its protein product is CASSEGLAGGPRNEQFF.

This clonotype showed up just a few times. The chain is built from TRBV7-3 and TRBJ1-5; D call uncertain. This CDR3 has 13 residues. With 5 bases removed from V and 4 bases from J, the gap between germline ends came to 9 bases. Germline CDR1 is SGHTA and CDR2 is FQGTGA. The CDR3 DNA follows: TGTGCCAGCAGCAAGGACCTAAATCAGCCCCAGCATTTT. Translating it yields CASSKDLNQPQHF.

This clonotype was counted at least ten times. The chain uses TRBV30 and TRBJ1-3, with 10 bases identical to TRBD1. In germline, CDR1 is GTSNPN, CDR2 SVGIG (reference sequence). The J segment lost 10 bases and the V segment lost 0 bases, leaving 6 bases of the junction unmatched. There are 14 residues in the CDR3. CDR3 DNA: TGTGCCTGGAGTGTAGGGACAGGGGTACTGACCATATATTTT. Its translation is CAWSVGTGVLTIYF.

V and J are TRBV5-1 and TRBJ2-1; TRBD1 or TRBD2 may be the D gene (5 bases each). CDR3 length equals 14 residues. Germline V gives CDR1 SGHRS, CDR2 YFSETQ. V lost 0 bases and J 6 bases, leaving 10 bases between the germline ends. CDR3 in amino acids: CASSLERGGNEQFF. In nucleotides, the CDR3 is TGCGCCAGCAGCTTGGAGAGGGGTGGCAATGAGCAGTTCTTC.

This chain uses TRBV28 with TRBJ2-1, with 7 bases that match TRBD2. V trimming: 5 bases; J trimming: 2 bases; junction bases outside the gene matches: 3. The germline V gene has CDR1 MDHEN and CDR2 SYDVKM. The CDR3 runs to 14 residues. The CDR3 sequence: CASSMGGPYNEQFF. The CDR3 coding sequence is TGTGCCAGCAGTATGGGAGGGCCCTACAATGAGCAGTTCTTC. The variable domain in full, with the rest retrieved from reference TRBV28 and TRBJ2-1, is DVKVTQSSRYLVKRTGEKVFLECVQDMDHENMFWYRQDPGLGLRLIYFSYDVKMKEKGDIPEGYSVSREKKERFSLILESASTNQTSMYLCASSMGGPYNEQFFGPGTRLTVL.